Listed here are 3 T cell receptor beta chains from one sample, sequenced in a study of blood T cells in healthy people across ages (dated by TCRdb to between 2015 and 2017). Library creation used 5' RACE. The instrument given in TCRdb is Illumina HiSeq 2500. A second 7 to 11 cycle PCR used a sample-barcoded 5' primer and a J-beta primer mix. The public reads were quality trimmed at Q25 with fastp and then assembled into clones with MiXCR by TCRdb, keeping productive beta chains. Rows with one shared CDR3 protein collapse into an entry with the most common genes and DNA. This sample holds over 1,500,000 distinct CDR3 sequences; 49% were observed only once. The ten largest clones capture around 2.1% of the sample. The sample comprised blood. Receptor source: a woman in her thirties or forties in good health.

The chain combines TRBV9 with TRBJ2-5; a possible D gene is TRBD2 (6 bases). The CDR3 loop spans 13 amino acids. Trimming left V 3 bases short and J 11 bases short, with 17 bases between. CDR1 is SGDLS and CDR2 is YYNGEE in the germline V gene. In nucleotides, the CDR3 is TGTGCCAGCAGCGGTGTGGGGGGTGAGAAGCAGTACTTC. Its translation: CASSGVGGEKQYF.

A note on this clonotype: A clone one base away is much larger, so this may be a read error. The rearrangement uses TRBV6-5 and TRBJ1-2, with 7 bases lining up with TRBD1. The CDR3 totals 13 residues. V lost 6 bases, J lost 6 bases, and 7 bases stayed unmatched. Germline CDR1 reads MNHEY; CDR2 reads SVGAGI. DNA for the CDR3: TGTGCCAGCAGCTCGGACAGGAACGATGGCTACACCTTC. As protein: CASSSDRNDGYTF.

This clonotype was observed a few times. The rearrangement uses TRBV27 and TRBJ2-1; D call uncertain. The J call may be wrong; the DNA end is better matched by TRBJ2-7. This CDR3 region has 12 residues. CDR1 and CDR2 from the germline V gene are MNHEY and SMNVEV (reference sequence). The CDR3 coding sequence is TGTGCCAGCAGTGGTCTGTACAATGAGCAGTACTTC. This sequence encodes CASSGLYNEQYF.